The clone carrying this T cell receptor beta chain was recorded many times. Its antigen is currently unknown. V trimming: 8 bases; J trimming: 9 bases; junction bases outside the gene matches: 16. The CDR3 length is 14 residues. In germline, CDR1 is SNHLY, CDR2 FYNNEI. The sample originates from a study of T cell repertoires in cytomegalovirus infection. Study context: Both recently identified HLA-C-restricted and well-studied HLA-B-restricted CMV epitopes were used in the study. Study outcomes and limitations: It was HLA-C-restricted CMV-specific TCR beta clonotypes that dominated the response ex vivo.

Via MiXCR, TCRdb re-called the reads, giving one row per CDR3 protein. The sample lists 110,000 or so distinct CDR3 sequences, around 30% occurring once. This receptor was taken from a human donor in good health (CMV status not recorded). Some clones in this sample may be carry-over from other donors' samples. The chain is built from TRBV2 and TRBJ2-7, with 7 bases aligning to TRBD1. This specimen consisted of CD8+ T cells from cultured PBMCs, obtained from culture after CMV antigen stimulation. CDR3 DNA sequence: TGTGCCAGCCTTCGATCCGGACAGGCTGATGGGCAGTACTTC. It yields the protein CASLRSGQADGQYF.